This T cell receptor (beta chain) appears in the sequencing data of a study of blood T cell repertoires in COVID-19. For the study at large: Samples taken during acute and convalescent COVID-19 were collected in the United States, Italy and Spain. Sample material is recorded as cDNA or gDNA derived from T cells, B-cell-depleted T cells, or PBMCs.

Assignment of participants to cohorts was predicated upon participant-reported clinical history. Profiled with immunoSEQ multiplex PCR; TCRdb holds only in-frame clones, not every one. The profile shows under 300,000 clones, over 75% of them singletons. Germline V lookup: CDR1 MDHEN, CDR2 SYDVKM. The CDR3 is 16 amino acids. J was trimmed by 5 bases and V by 5 bases; bases with no gene match: 12. The specimen sequenced was PBMCs or T cells enriched from blood (not recorded which). V gene TRBV28 combines with J gene TRBJ1-2; 9 positions match TRBD1. The clonotype comes from a man between 18 and 35 years old who had recovered from COVID-19. The CDR3 nucleotides are TGTGCCAGCAGTGACCCCGGGACAGGGTTGGTTTATGGCTACACCTTC. This gives the protein CASSDPGTGLVYGYTF.